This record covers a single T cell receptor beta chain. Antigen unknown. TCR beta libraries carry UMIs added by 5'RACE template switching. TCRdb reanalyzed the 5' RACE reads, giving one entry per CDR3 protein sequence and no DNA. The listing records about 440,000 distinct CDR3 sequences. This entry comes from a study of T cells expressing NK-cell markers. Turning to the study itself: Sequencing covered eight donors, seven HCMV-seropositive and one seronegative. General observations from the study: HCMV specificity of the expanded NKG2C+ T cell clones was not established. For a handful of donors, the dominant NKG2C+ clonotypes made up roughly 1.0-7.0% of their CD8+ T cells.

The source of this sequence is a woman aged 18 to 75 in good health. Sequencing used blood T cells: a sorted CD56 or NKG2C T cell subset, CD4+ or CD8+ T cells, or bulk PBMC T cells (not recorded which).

This chain's CDR3 is CARIPGQGGASGFGRVTDTQYF. J is TRBJ2-3 and V is TRBV6-7; the D call of TRBD1 rests on TCRdb alone, since no DNA is present to check it. TRBV6-7 carries the ORF label, with uncertain function. The length of the CDR3 is 22 residues.